This T cell receptor beta chain was profiled in a study of T cell responses to AZD1222 COVID-19 vaccine. On the study more broadly: Second doses at about 4 or about 12 weeks were pooled.

Details on this clone: Antigen: not known.

Study-wide results and limits: CD4 TCRs covered the whole spike, strongest at regions 160-218 and 743-854.

The repertoire was sequenced with immunoSEQ multiplex PCR; TCRdb's copy has only in-frame clones and lacks some. The sample shows some 150,000 clones, around 94% of them seen only once. CDR1 is SGHTA and CDR2 is FQGTGA in the germline V gene. V lost 5 bases, J lost 7 bases, and 15 bases lay in between. The length of the CDR3 is 14 residues. The sequence was collected from an adult in good health. V and J are TRBV7-3 and TRBJ2-1, with D hard to call. Source: peripheral blood, taken on day 0 of AZD1222 vaccination. CDR3 residues: CASSPTGAFNEQFF. The CDR3 DNA reads TGTGCCAGCAGCCCCACGGGTGCGTTTAATGAGCAGTTCTTC.